This TCR beta chain was sequenced during a study of blood T cell repertoires in COVID-19. Overall study: In each case, the material was cDNA or gDNA derived from T cells, B-cell-depleted T cells, or PBMCs.

The authors' processing: The assay estimated nucleated cells by amplifying reference gene primers. Assay used: immunoSEQ multiplex PCR; TCRdb lists only in-frame clones, some missing. V, J and clone size reflect that table, while D and trimming were determined from the DNA. Of about 220,000 clones listed, 65% to 85% are singletons. From germline, CDR1 is SGHRS and CDR2 YFSETQ. V lost 4 bases, J lost 9 bases, and 14 bases lay in between. The CDR3 has 13 amino acids. Material: peripheral blood. This receptor was identified in a human donor in a cohort sampled during active COVID-19. The gene calls are TRBV5-1 and TRBJ2-1, with D unresolved. CDR3 amino acids: CASSDRVSGEQFF. In DNA, the CDR3 is TGCGCCAGCAGCGACCGGGTTTCCGGTGAGCAGTTCTTC.